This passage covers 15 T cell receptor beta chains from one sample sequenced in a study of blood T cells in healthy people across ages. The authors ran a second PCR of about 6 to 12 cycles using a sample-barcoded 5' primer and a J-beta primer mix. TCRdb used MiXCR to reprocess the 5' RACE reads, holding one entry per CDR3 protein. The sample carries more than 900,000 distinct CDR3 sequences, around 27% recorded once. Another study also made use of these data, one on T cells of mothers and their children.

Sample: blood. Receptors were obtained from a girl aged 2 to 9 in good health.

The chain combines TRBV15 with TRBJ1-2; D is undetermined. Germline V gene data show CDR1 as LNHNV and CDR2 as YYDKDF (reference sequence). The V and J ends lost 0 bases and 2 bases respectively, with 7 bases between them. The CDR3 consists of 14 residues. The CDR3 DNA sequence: TGTGCCACCAGCAGAGACAAGGGCAACTATGGCTACACCTTC. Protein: CATSRDKGNYGYTF. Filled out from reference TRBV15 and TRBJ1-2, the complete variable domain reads DAMVIQNPRYQVTQFGKPVTLSCSQTLNHNVMYWYQQKSSQAPKLLFHYYDKDFNNEADTPDNFQSRRPNTSFCFLDIRSPGLGDTAMYLCATSRDKGNYGYTFGSGTRLTVV.

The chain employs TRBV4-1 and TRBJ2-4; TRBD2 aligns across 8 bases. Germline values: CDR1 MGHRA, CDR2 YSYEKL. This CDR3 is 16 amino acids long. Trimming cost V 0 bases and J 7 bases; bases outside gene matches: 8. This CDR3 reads CASSQDITSGYNIQYF. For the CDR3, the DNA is TGCGCCAGCAGCCAAGATATAACTAGCGGCTATAACATTCAGTACTTC.

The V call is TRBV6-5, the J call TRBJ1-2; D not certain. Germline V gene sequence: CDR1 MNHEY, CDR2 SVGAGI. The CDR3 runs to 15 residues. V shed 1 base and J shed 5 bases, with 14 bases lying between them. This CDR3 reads CASSYFPPDSYGYTF. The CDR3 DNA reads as TGTGCCAGCAGTTACTTCCCGCCAGATTCTTATGGCTACACCTTC.

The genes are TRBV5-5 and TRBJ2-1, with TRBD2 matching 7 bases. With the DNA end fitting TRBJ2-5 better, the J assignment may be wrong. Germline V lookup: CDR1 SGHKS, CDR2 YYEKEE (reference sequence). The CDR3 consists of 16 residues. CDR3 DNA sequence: TGTGCCAGCAGCTTGGTCCGCGGCGGGAGCCAAGAGACCCAGTACTTC. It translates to CASSLVRGGSQETQYF.

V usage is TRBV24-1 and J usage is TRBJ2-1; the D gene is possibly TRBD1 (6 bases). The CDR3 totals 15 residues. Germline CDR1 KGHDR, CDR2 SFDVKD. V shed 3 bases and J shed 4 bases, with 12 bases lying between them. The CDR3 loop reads CATSDGWQGYNEQFF. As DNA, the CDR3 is TGTGCCACCAGTGATGGCTGGCAGGGGTACAATGAGCAGTTCTTC.

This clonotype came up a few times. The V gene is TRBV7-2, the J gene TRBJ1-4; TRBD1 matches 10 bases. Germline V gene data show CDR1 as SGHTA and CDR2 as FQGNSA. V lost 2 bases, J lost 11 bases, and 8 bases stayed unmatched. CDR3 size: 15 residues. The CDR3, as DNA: TGTGCCAGCAGCTTAAGGACAGGGGGAGTCGGGAAACTGTTTTTT. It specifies CASSLRTGGVGKLFF.

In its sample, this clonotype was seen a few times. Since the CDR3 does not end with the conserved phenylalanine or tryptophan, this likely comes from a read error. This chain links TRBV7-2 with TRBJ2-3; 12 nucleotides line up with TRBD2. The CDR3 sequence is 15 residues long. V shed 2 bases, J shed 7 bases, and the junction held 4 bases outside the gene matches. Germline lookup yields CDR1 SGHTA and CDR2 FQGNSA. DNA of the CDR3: TGTGCCAGCAGCTTACTAGCGGGAGGGGGGAATACGCAGTATCTT. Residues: CASSLLAGGGNTQYL.

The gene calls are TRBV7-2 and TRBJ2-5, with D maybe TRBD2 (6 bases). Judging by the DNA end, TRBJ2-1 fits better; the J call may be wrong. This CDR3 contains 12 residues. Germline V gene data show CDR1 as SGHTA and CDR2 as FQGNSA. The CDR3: CASSMGLREQFF. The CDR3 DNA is TGTGCCAGCAGCATGGGACTCCGCGAGCAGTTCTTC.

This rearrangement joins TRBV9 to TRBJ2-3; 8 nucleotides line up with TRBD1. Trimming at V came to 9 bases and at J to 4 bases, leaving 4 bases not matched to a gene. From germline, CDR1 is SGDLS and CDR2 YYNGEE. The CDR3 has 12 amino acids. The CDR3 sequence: CANETGADTQYF. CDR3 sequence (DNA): TGTGCCAACGAGACAGGGGCAGATACGCAGTATTTT.

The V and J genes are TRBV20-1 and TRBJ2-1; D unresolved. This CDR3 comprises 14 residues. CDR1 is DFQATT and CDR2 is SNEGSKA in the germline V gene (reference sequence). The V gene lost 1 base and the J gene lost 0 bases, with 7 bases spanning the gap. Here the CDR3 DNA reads TGCAGTGCTAGAGCGTACAACTCCTACAATGAGCAGTTCTTC. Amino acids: CSARAYNSYNEQFF.

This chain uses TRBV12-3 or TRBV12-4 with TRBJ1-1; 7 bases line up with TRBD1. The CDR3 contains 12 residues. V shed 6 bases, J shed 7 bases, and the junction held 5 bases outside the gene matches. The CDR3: CASRYTGVEAFF. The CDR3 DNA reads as TGTGCCAGCAGATATACAGGGGTTGAAGCTTTCTTT.

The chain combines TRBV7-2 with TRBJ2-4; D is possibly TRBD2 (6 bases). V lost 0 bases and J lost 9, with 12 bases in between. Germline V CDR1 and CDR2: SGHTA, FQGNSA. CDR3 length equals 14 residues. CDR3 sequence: CASSLAWGGGIQYF. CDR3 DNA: TGTGCCAGCAGCTTAGCTTGGGGAGGAGGCATTCAGTACTTC.

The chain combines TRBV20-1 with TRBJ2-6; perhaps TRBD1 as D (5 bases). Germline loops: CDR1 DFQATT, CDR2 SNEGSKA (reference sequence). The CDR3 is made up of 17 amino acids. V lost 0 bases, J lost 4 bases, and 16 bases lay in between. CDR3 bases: TGCAGTGCTAGAGAGGCAGGGCCCTCTAGGGGGGCCAACGTCCTGACTTTC. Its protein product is CSAREAGPSRGANVLTF.

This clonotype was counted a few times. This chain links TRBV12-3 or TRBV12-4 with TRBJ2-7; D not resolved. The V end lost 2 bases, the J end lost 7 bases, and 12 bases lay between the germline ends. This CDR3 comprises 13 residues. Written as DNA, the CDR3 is TGTGCCAGCAGTTTATTGGCTCCTCTGGAGCAGTACTTC. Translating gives CASSLLAPLEQYF.

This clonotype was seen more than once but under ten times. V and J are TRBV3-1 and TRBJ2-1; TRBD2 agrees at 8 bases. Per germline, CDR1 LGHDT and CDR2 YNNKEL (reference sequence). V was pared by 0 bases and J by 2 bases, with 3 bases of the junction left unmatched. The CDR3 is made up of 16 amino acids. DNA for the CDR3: TGTGCCAGCAGCCAAGAGACGACTAGCGCCTACAATGAGCAGTTCTTC. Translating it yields CASSQETTSAYNEQFF.